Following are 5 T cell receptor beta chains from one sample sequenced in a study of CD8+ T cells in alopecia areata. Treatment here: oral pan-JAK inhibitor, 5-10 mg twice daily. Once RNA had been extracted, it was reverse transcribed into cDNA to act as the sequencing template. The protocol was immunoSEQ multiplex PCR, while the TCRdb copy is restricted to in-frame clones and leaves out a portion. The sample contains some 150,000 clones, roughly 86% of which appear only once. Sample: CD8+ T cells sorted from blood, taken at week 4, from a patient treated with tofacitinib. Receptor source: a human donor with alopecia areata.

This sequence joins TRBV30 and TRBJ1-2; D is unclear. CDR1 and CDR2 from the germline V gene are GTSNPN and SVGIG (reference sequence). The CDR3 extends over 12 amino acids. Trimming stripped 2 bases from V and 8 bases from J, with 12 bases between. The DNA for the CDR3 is TGTGCCTGGAGTCCCAACATGGAGGGCTACACCTTC. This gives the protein CAWSPNMEGYTF.

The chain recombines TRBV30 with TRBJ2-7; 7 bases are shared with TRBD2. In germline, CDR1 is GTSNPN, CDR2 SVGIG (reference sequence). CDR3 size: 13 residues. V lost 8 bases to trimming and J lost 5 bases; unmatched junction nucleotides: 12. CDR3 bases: TGTGCCCTTGGGTGGGGAGGGCCAGACGAGCAGTACTTC. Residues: CALGWGGPDEQYF.

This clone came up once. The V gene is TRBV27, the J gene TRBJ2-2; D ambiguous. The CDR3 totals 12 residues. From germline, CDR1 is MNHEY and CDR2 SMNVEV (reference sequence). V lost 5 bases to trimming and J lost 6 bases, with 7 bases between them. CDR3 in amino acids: CASSPPAGELFF. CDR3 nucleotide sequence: TGTGCCAGCAGTCCTCCAGCCGGGGAGCTGTTTTTT.

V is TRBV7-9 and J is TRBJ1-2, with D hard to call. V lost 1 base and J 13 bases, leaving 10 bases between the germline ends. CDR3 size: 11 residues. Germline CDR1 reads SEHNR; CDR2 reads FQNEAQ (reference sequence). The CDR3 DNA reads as TGTGCCAGCAGCTTAGAGCCCTGGCTCACCTTC. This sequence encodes CASSLEPWLTF.

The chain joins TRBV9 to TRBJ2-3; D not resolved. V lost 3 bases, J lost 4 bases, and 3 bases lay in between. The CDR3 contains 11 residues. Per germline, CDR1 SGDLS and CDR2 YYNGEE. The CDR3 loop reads CASSGSDTQYF. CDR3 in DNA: TGTGCCAGCAGCGGATCAGATACGCAGTATTTT.